The 16 T cell receptor beta chains below all came from one sample that was sequenced in a study of blood T cell repertoires in COVID-19. The assay was immunoSEQ multiplex PCR, and TCRdb's table has in-frame clones only and misses some. The table records roughly 190,000 clones, 70% to 90% of them present only once. What was sequenced was peripheral blood. The receptors derive from a human donor in a cohort sampled during active COVID-19.

The chain uses TRBV5-1 and TRBJ1-1; D possibly corresponds to TRBD1 (6 bases). The germline CDR1 and CDR2 sequences are SGHRS and YFSETQ. V was cut by 0 bases and J by 3 bases, with 9 bases left in between. There are 14 residues in the CDR3. In DNA form, the CDR3 reads TGCGCCAGCAGCTTGGGAGGGGGATACACTGAAGCTTTCTTT. This encodes CASSLGGGYTEAFF.

V gene TRBV11-2 combines with J gene TRBJ2-7; TRBD1 matches 9 bases. Trimming removed 0 bases from V and 5 bases from J; junction bases left unmatched: 5. Germline V lookup: CDR1 SGHAT, CDR2 FQNNGV. The length of the CDR3 is 15 residues. CDR3 in DNA: TGTGCCAGCAGCTTAGAAGGGACAGGGACCAACGAGCAGTACTTC. It translates to CASSLEGTGTNEQYF.

The J gene is TRBJ1-3, the V gene TRBV30; no definite D call. V lost 5 bases, J lost 0 bases, and 11 bases lay in between. Germline CDR1 reads GTSNPN; CDR2 reads SVGIG (reference sequence). The CDR3 spans 14 residues. The CDR3 is CAWGSKSSGNTIYF. DNA of the CDR3: TGTGCCTGGGGGAGTAAAAGCTCTGGAAACACCATATATTTT.

The CDR3 sequence is CASTGTGGAGGANVLTF. The CDR3 nucleotides read TGTGCCAGCACCGGGACAGGGGGCGCAGGAGGGGCCAACGTCCTGACTTTC. The genes are TRBV2 and TRBJ2-6; 12 nucleotides match TRBD1. The V and J ends lost 7 bases and 4 bases, in that order; junction bases with no gene match: 8. The CDR3 is 17 amino acids. Per the germline V gene, CDR1 is SNHLY and CDR2 is FYNNEI.

This clone came up once. V is TRBV19 and J is TRBJ1-5, with unresolved D. CDR3 length: 13 amino acids. Trimming removed 3 bases from V and 7 bases from J, with 10 bases in between. From germline, CDR1 is LNHDA and CDR2 SQIVND (reference sequence). The CDR3 coding sequence is TGTGCCAGTAGTATTAATAACTTCCAGCCCCAGCATTTT. Its protein is CASSINNFQPQHF.

Remarks on this clone: The sample contains more than one DNA sequence encoding this CDR3. V usage is TRBV18 and J usage is TRBJ1-5; perhaps TRBD1 as D (6 bases). V gave up 3 bases and J gave up 4 bases, with 10 bases separating them. The CDR3 totals 14 residues. Germline V gene data show CDR1 as KGHSH and CDR2 as LQKENI. As DNA, the CDR3 is TGTGCCAGCTCACCCCAGGGGTCGAATCAGCCCCAGCATTTT. Its translation: CASSPQGSNQPQHF.

The chain is built from TRBV12-5 and TRBJ1-1; D ambiguous. The CDR3 runs 14 residues. From germline, CDR1 is LGHNT and CDR2 FRNRAP. V dropped 6 bases and J dropped 4 bases, with 15 bases sitting between them. CDR3 DNA sequence: TGTGCTAGTGGGACTCACCCGATGGGCACTGAAGCTTTCTTT. Protein: CASGTHPMGTEAFF.

The rearrangement links TRBV19 to TRBJ2-5, with D perhaps TRBD1 (6 bases). Germline CDR1 reads LNHDA; CDR2 reads SQIVND (reference sequence). The CDR3 covers 16 residues. V lost 5 bases to trimming and J lost 0 bases, with 16 bases between them. The CDR3 DNA is TGTGCCAGTAGTGTTGGGACACCCTTCTACCAAGAGACCCAGTACTTC. It yields the protein CASSVGTPFYQETQYF.

A remark on this clone: One end of the junction varies from germline; a read error may be responsible. The V and J genes are TRBV5-1 and TRBJ2-7; 8 positions match TRBD1. Germline-derived CDR1 and CDR2 are SGHRS and YFSETQ. The CDR3 consists of 13 residues. The CDR3 region is CASRLDRDYEQYF. The DNA for the CDR3 is TGCGCCAGCAGATTGGACAGGGACTACGAGCAGTACTTC.

The V and J genes are TRBV2 and TRBJ1-5; weak D call: TRBD1 (5 bases). The CDR3 spans 15 residues. Germline lookup yields CDR1 SNHLY and CDR2 FYNNEI. Deletions cut 3 bases from V and 4 bases from J, with 13 bases between. CDR3 protein: CASSDQGLGNQPQHF. Written as DNA, the CDR3 is TGTGCCAGCAGTGATCAGGGTCTGGGGAATCAGCCCCAGCATTTT.

This clone was observed a single time. V gene TRBV7-8 combines with J gene TRBJ2-2; D is unclear. Germline-derived CDR1 and CDR2 are SGHVS and FQNEAQ. V shed 5 bases and J shed 4 bases, with 5 bases lying between them. This CDR3 comprises 12 residues. The CDR3 DNA reads TGTGCCAGCAGCCCTGTCACCGGGGAGCTGTTTTTT. This encodes CASSPVTGELFF. Filled out from reference TRBV7-8 and TRBJ2-2, the complete variable domain reads GAGVSQSPRYKVAKRGQDVALRCDPISGHVSLFWYQQALGQGPEFLTYFQNEAQLDKSGLPSDRFFAERPEGSVSTLKIQRTQQEDSAVYLCASSPVTGELFFGEGSRLTVL.

The gene calls are TRBV6-6 and TRBJ1-2; 9 bases fit TRBD1. Looked up from germline, CDR1 is MNHNY and CDR2 is SVGAGI (reference sequence). V shed 5 bases, J shed 2 bases, and the junction held 15 bases outside the gene matches. The CDR3 is 18 residues long. The CDR3 protein is CASSPGPDRGKGNYGYTF. The CDR3 DNA is TGTGCCAGCAGTCCGGGGCCGGACAGGGGAAAAGGGAACTATGGCTACACCTTC.

The V and J genes are TRBV7-2 and TRBJ2-7, with D maybe TRBD2 (5 bases). This CDR3 has 13 amino acids. Germline V gene data show CDR1 as SGHTA and CDR2 as FQGNSA. The germline V and J ends were trimmed by 3 bases and 3 bases, with 9 bases remaining between them. The CDR3: CASSLFGDYEQYF. In nucleotides, the CDR3 is TGTGCCAGCAGCTTGTTCGGGGACTACGAGCAGTACTTC.

CDR3 residues: CASSVGVRGIQETQYF. The CDR3 DNA reads TGTGCCAGCAGCGTAGGGGTAAGGGGGATTCAAGAGACCCAGTACTTC. The V and J genes are TRBV9 and TRBJ2-5; possibly TRBD1 for D (6 bases). Germline V gene sequence: CDR1 SGDLS, CDR2 YYNGEE. V was shortened by 0 bases and J by 2 bases, with 14 bases between the two germline ends. This CDR3 is built from 16 residues.

The chain carries TRBV7-2 and TRBJ2-5; weak D call: TRBD2 (6 bases). This CDR3 has 14 residues. CDR1 SGHTA and CDR2 FQGNSA come from the germline V gene. V lost 7 bases and J 2 bases, leaving 14 bases between the germline ends. In DNA, the CDR3 is TGTGCCAGCAAACCAACCGGGGGTCAAGAGACCCAGTACTTC. This sequence encodes CASKPTGGQETQYF.

The chain combines TRBV4-2 with TRBJ2-7, with 9 bases matching TRBD1. Germline V lookup: CDR1 LGHNA, CDR2 YNFKEQ. The trim removed 3 bases at V and 3 bases at J, leaving 15 bases unmatched. This CDR3 is 18 amino acids long. The CDR3 reads CASSQYSGSGDRVYEQYF. DNA of the CDR3: TGTGCCAGCAGCCAGTATAGCGGAAGTGGGGACAGGGTCTACGAGCAGTACTTC.